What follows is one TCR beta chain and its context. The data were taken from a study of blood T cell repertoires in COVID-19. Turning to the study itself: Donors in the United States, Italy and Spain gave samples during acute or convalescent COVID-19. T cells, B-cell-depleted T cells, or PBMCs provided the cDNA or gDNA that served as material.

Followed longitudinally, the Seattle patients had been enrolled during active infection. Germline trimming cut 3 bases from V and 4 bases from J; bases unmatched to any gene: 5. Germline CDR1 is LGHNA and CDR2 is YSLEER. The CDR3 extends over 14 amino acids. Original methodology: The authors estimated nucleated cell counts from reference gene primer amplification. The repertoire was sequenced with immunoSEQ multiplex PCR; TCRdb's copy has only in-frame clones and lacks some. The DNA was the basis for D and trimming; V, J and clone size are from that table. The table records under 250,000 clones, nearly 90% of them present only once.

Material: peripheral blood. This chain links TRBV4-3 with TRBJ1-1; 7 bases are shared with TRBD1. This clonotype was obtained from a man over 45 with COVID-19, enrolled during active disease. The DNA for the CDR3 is TGCGCCAGCAGCCAGATGACAGGGCCCACTGAAGCTTTCTTT. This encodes CASSQMTGPTEAFF.